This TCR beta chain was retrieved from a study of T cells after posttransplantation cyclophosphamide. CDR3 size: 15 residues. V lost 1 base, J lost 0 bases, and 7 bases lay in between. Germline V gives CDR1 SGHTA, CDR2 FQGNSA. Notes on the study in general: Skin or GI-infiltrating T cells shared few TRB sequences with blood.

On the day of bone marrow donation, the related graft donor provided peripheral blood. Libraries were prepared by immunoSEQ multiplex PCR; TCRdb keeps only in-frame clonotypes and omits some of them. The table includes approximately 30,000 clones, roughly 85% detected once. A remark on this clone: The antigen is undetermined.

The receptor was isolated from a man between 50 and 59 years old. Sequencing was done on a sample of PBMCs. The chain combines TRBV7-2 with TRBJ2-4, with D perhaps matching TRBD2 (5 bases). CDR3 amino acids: CASSLGELAKNIQYF. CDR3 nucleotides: TGTGCCAGCAGCTTAGGGGAGTTAGCCAAAAACATTCAGTACTTC.